Listed below are T cell receptor beta chains from one sample, sequenced in a study of CD8+CD57+ T cells in acquired aplastic anemia. Each CDR3 protein is one row after TCRdb ran MiXCR on the reads. This table has approximately 180,000 distinct CDR3 sequences, roughly 63% appearing once. Sample: sorted CD4+, CD8+, or CD8+CD57+ T cells (not recorded which) from PBMCs. The source is a human donor with aplastic anemia. Both conserved end residues are part of each CDR3.

V: TRBV27
J: TRBJ1-1
CDR3: CASSLSRGNTEAFF

V: TRBV2
J: TRBJ2-7
CDR3: CASSVGGAPPCSYEQYF

V: TRBV6-1
J: TRBJ1-5
CDR3: CASRWGGSQPQHF

V: TRBV9
J: TRBJ2-3
CDR3: CASSVAGLDTQYF

V: TRBV2
J: TRBJ1-2
CDR3: CASRADRAERHYGYTF

V: TRBV20-1
J: TRBJ2-1
CDR3: CSAIAGVSYNEQFF

V: TRBV5-1
J: TRBJ2-2
CDR3: CASGSGLAPGANTGELLF

V: TRBV5-6
J: TRBJ2-3
CDR3: CASSWGSGGPDTQYF

V: TRBV9
J: TRBJ2-3
CDR3: CASSARENSDTQYF

V: TRBV14
J: TRBJ1-1
CDR3: CASSQDHYRDREAFF

V: TRBV4-2
J: TRBJ2-7
CDR3: CASSQEPGGAYDQYF

V: TRBV7-8
J: TRBJ2-7
CDR3: CASSLRRSSYEQYF

V: TRBV5-4
J: TRBJ1-2
CDR3: CASSIAGGSYGYTF

V: TRBV5-5
J: TRBJ1-2
CDR3: CASSLVGLNYGYTF

V: TRBV19
J: TRBJ1-4
CDR3: CASSTRDSLNEKLFF

V: TRBV7-2
J: TRBJ1-3
CDR3: CASSLELGTRNTIYF

V: TRBV9
J: TRBJ1-1
CDR3: CASGGTIPEAFF

V: TRBV11-2
J: TRBJ1-2
CDR3: CASSLREGNYGYTF

V: TRBV19
J: TRBJ1-2
CDR3: CASIAGTGASNYGYTF

V: TRBV11-3
J: TRBJ2-7
CDR3: CATSRDIGLAVYEQYF

V: TRBV27
J: TRBJ2-1
CDR3: CASSPGLPSYNEQFF

V: TRBV7-6
J: TRBJ1-1
CDR3: CASSFGTGQTEAFF

V: TRBV4-1
J: TRBJ2-7
CDR3: CASSQDSGGRSEQYF

V: TRBV2
J: TRBJ2-2
CDR3: CASKAGELFF

V: TRBV12-3/TRBV12-4
J: TRBJ1-2
CDR3: CASSPRTGSYGYTF

V: TRBV19
J: TRBJ2-2
CDR3: CASRRNTGELFF

V: TRBV24-1
J: TRBJ1-2
CDR3: CATSEGTGGVDGYTF

V: TRBV7-7
J: TRBJ2-7
CDR3: CASSPLRDRGSYEQYF

V: TRBV6-1
J: TRBJ2-1
CDR3: CASRFGQGDNEQFF

V: TRBV15
J: TRBJ1-2
CDR3: CATSMALDTQTPGYTF

V: TRBV10-3
J: TRBJ1-2
CDR3: CAISEYSTGTANYGYTF